The 6 T cell receptor beta chains reported below all come from one sample, sequenced in a study of identical twins. TCRdb redid the calling of the 5' RACE reads with MiXCR, one entry per CDR3 protein. The repertoire holds roughly 710,000 distinct CDR3 sequences, around 5.7% seen once, with approximately 1.6% in the top ten. Sequences were obtained from naive T cells sorted from blood. The origin of the receptors is a man between 18 and 35 years old in good health.

This clonotype was recorded many times. This chain joins TRBV5-1 and TRBJ2-1; 7 bases map to TRBD2. Trimming removed 7 bases from V and 3 bases from J; junction bases left unmatched: 10. This CDR3 is built from 15 residues. Looked up from germline, CDR1 is SGHRS and CDR2 is YFSETQ. CDR3 sequence: CASAGGLADYNEQFF. Here the CDR3 DNA reads TGCGCCAGCGCGGGCGGGCTAGCGGACTACAATGAGCAGTTCTTC.

This clonotype was recorded many times. This chain uses TRBV3-1 with TRBJ1-2, with D unclear. Germline lookup yields CDR1 LGHDT and CDR2 YNNKEL (reference sequence). This CDR3 is 12 amino acids long. V was clipped by 1 base and J by 4 bases, with 4 bases between them. The DNA for the CDR3 is TGTGCCAGCAGCCAAGGATTCTATGGCTACACCTTC. The encoded protein is CASSQGFYGYTF.

Ten or more counts support this clonotype. The chain links TRBV3-1 to TRBJ2-1; a weak D match, TRBD2 (5 bases). The CDR3 is 14 residues long. The germline gives CDR1 LGHDT, CDR2 YNNKEL (reference sequence). V lost 1 base, J lost 5 bases, and 9 bases lay in between. The CDR3 nucleotides are TGTGCCAGCAGCCAAGTAGCCGGGGACAATGAGCAGTTCTTC. Its translation: CASSQVAGDNEQFF.

About this clonotype itself: This may arise from a read error, as a much more abundant clone is one base away. The chain couples TRBV20-1 to TRBJ1-1; D is unclear. The germline V gene encodes CDR1 DFQATT and CDR2 SNEGSKA (reference sequence). The CDR3 is 14 amino acids. V was clipped by 5 bases and J by 3 bases, with 16 bases between them. In DNA, the CDR3 is TGCAGTGCTGGTTACCGGGGAGAGTACACTGAAGCTTTCTTT. It encodes CSAGYRGEYTEAFF.

This clonotype was detected many times. The V and J genes are TRBV28 and TRBJ2-2; no reliable D call. Trimming left V 8 bases short and J 6 bases short, with 7 bases between. Germline CDR1 is MDHEN and CDR2 is SYDVKM. The CDR3 loop spans 11 amino acids. CDR3 nucleotide sequence: TGTGCCAGCGGGTATGCCGGGGAGCTGTTTTTT. This translates into CASGYAGELFF.

This clonotype was counted at least ten times. The rearrangement links TRBV24-1 to TRBJ2-1; 7 bases agree with TRBD2. Germline CDR1 is KGHDR and CDR2 is SFDVKD. After removal of 3 bases from V and 8 bases from J, the junction contained 6 bases not matched to a gene. The CDR3 covers 14 residues. CDR3 nucleotide sequence: TGTGCCACCAGTGATAGGGACTACCAGGATGAGCAGTTCTTC. Its translation: CATSDRDYQDEQFF.